This passage covers 4 T cell receptor beta chains from one sample sequenced in a study of CD8+ T cells in alopecia areata. Extraction and reverse transcription of RNA yielded cDNA as the sequencing template. TCRdb keeps only in-frame clones here, not all; method: immunoSEQ multiplex PCR. Of 150,000 to 200,000 clones listed, approximately 60% were seen once; the top ten hold 13% to 15%. Treatment given: oral pan-JAK inhibitor, 5-10 mg twice daily. Sequencing was performed on CD4+ T cells sorted from blood, taken at week 24, from a patient treated with tofacitinib. These receptors originate from a human donor with alopecia areata.

The chain carries TRBV9 and TRBJ1-3; 7 bases align to TRBD1. V was pared by 2 bases and J by 6 bases, with 11 bases of the junction left unmatched. The CDR3 has 16 residues. In germline, CDR1 is SGDLS, CDR2 YYNGEE. The CDR3 nucleotides read TGTGCCAGCAGCGTTACGACAGGGCAGTTGGTAAACACCATATATTTT. This sequence encodes CASSVTTGQLVNTIYF.

V gene TRBV30 combines with J gene TRBJ1-1; possibly TRBD1 for D (5 bases). V lost 3 bases and J lost 1, with 15 bases in between. Germline V gene lookup returns CDR1 GTSNPN and CDR2 SVGIG (reference sequence). This CDR3 is built from 15 residues. The CDR3 here is CAWRKAGTANTEAFF. The CDR3 bases are TGTGCCTGGAGGAAAGCTGGGACGGCGAACACTGAAGCTTTCTTT.

The V and J genes are TRBV7-8 and TRBJ1-2; no clear D. CDR3 length: 15 residues. V was pared by 1 base and J by 0 bases, with 9 bases between. Germline V gives CDR1 SGHVS, CDR2 FQNEAQ. The DNA of the CDR3 is TGTGCCAGCAGCTTAGAACAGAGAGCTAACTATGGCTACACCTTC. Its translation is CASSLEQRANYGYTF. Full variable domain (outside the CDR3, taken from reference TRBV7-8 and TRBJ1-2): GAGVSQSPRYKVAKRGQDVALRCDPISGHVSLFWYQQALGQGPEFLTYFQNEAQLDKSGLPSDRFFAERPEGSVSTLKIQRTQQEDSAVYLCASSLEQRANYGYTFGSGTRLTVV.

This clone has just a few counts. The V and J genes are TRBV18 and TRBJ1-4; D is uncertain. V dropped 1 base and J dropped 6 bases, with 6 bases sitting between them. This CDR3 comprises 13 residues. Germline V gene data show CDR1 as KGHSH and CDR2 as LQKENI. In DNA, the CDR3 is TGTGCCAGCTCACCACTTGGGGATGAAAAACTGTTTTTT. Translation gives CASSPLGDEKLFF.